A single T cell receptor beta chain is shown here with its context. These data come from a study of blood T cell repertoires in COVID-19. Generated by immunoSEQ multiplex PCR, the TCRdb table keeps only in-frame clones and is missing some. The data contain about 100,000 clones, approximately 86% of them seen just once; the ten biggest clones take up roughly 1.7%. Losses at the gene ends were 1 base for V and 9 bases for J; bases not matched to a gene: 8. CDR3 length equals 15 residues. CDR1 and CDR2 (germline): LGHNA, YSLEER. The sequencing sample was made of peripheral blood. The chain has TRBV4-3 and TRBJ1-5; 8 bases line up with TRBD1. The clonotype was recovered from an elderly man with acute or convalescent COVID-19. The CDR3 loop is CASSQGIQGGRPQHF. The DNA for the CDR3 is TGCGCCAGCAGCCAAGGGATACAGGGGGGGCGGCCCCAGCATTTT.